This note documents a single T cell receptor (beta chain) sequence. Its cognate antigen is unknown. Profiling relied on immunoSEQ multiplex PCR, and the TCRdb table lists in-frame clones only, not all of them. The sample records 20,000 to 30,000 clones, roughly three quarters being singletons. The data originate from a study of vaccination effects on CD4 cells after COVID-19. Before sequencing, viral peptide pools were used by the ViraFEST assay to expand antigen-specific CD4+ T cells. Following culture for approximately ten days, CD4+ T cells were isolated. Participants completed two doses of the BNT162b2 or mRNA-1273 vaccine. They grew two million PBMC in each well, adding around 10 IU/ml IL-2 and 10 ug/ml peptides. The receptor was isolated from a human donor who received a COVID-19 vaccine. The sample was CD4+ T cells from PBMCs cultured with SARS-CoV-2 spike peptides, taken after COVID-19 vaccination.

The CDR3 DNA is TGTGCCAGCAGGGGAGGACAGCGATTGCCCCAGCATTTT. Encoded protein: CASRGGQRLPQHF. The V and J genes are TRBV6-5 and TRBJ1-5; possibly TRBD1 for D (6 bases). Trimming took 6 bases from V and 9 from J, leaving 15 bases between them. Germline V gives CDR1 MNHEY, CDR2 SVGAGI. This CDR3 contains 13 residues.